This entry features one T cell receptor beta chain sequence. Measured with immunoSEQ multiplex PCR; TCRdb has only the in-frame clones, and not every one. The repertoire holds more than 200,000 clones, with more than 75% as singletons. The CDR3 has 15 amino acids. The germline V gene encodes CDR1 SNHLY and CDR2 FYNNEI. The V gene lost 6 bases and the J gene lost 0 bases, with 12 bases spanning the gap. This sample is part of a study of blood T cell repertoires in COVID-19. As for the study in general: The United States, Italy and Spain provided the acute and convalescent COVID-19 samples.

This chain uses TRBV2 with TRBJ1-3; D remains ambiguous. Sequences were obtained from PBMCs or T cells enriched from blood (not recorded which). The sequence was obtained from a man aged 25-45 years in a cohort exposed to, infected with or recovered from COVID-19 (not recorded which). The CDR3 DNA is TGTGCCAGCAGACAACAGCCCCTCTCTGGAAACACCATATATTTT. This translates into CASRQQPLSGNTIYF.